This entry lists 18 T cell receptor beta chains sequenced from one sample in a study of cytomegalovirus exposure and HLA in healthy donors. PCR primers comprised 60 Vbeta and 13 Jbeta primers. The repertoire was sequenced with immunoSEQ multiplex PCR; TCRdb's copy has only in-frame clones and lacks some. Of roughly 140,000 clones listed, 64% are singletons. Material for sequencing was PBMCs. These receptors were taken from a woman in her twenties or thirties in good health and CMV-seropositive.

The chain is built from TRBV6-1 and TRBJ1-1, with D possibly matching TRBD1 (6 bases). Germline CDR1 MNHNS, CDR2 SASEGT. Trimming cost V 7 bases and J 2 bases, with 11 bases left between them. The CDR3 sequence is 13 residues long. CDR3 DNA sequence: TGTGCCAGCAAGCCGGGACACAACACTGAAGCTTTCTTT. This gives the protein CASKPGHNTEAFF.

The chain uses TRBV5-1 and TRBJ1-1; no clear D. The length of the CDR3 is 14 residues. Trimming removed 7 bases from V and 1 base from J, with 14 bases in between. Germline V gene sequence: CDR1 SGHRS, CDR2 YFSETQ. Written as DNA, the CDR3 is TGCGCCAGCGTACAAAATGAGGCGAACACTGAAGCTTTCTTT. Protein: CASVQNEANTEAFF.

This clone was counted a few times. The genes are TRBV6-1 and TRBJ2-5; D not resolved. Germline V gene lookup returns CDR1 MNHNS and CDR2 SASEGT. Trimming took 2 bases from V and 3 from J, leaving 4 bases between them. This CDR3 has 12 amino acids. The CDR3 protein is CASSEPEETQYF. The DNA of the CDR3 is TGTGCCAGCAGTGAACCCGAAGAGACCCAGTACTTC.

About this clone itself: This CDR3 is missing its conserved last phenylalanine or tryptophan, likely due to a read error. The limits of the CDR3 on the DNA are not certain, so only TCRdb's listed CDR3 is given. The rearrangement links TRBV30 to TRBJ1-2; the D call of TRBD1 is as the table states it, not checked on the DNA. From its first to its last residue, the CDR3 has 11 amino acids. The V gene's germline CDR1 is GTSNPN and CDR2 SVGIG (reference sequence). CDR3 residues: CAWSRGSRGLY.

This sequence joins TRBV11-2 and TRBJ1-4, with a weak D call TRBD1 (5 bases). The CDR3 length is 16 residues. The V gene lost 2 bases and the J gene lost 8 bases, with 18 bases spanning the gap. Per the germline V gene, CDR1 is SGHAT and CDR2 is FQNNGV. The CDR3 is CASSLRQTSLDEKLFF. The CDR3, as DNA: TGTGCCAGCAGCTTAAGACAGACCTCCTTAGACGAAAAACTGTTTTTT.

Of note for this clone: One end of the junction is discordant with germline, which a read error may explain. The rearrangement links TRBV19 to TRBJ1-5; 7 positions agree with TRBD1. Germline CDR1 reads LNHDA; CDR2 reads SQIVND (reference sequence). The CDR3 spans 13 residues. The CDR3 nucleotides are TGTGCCAGTAGAAAGGGGGCCTATCAGCTCCAGCATTTT. Encoded protein: CASRKGAYQLQHF.

The rearrangement joins TRBV27 to TRBJ2-1, with D possibly TRBD1 on 5 matching bases. Germline V gene sequence: CDR1 MNHEY, CDR2 SMNVEV (reference sequence). This CDR3 is built from 17 residues. Trimming took 1 base from V and 6 from J, leaving 19 bases between them. The CDR3 DNA sequence: TGTGCCAGCAGTTTATGGTCCGGGCAGGGCGCAACCAATGAGCAGTTCTTC. Amino acid sequence: CASSLWSGQGATNEQFF.

The J gene is TRBJ2-2, the V gene TRBV19; 12 bases align to TRBD2. J lost 5 bases, V lost 3 bases, and 13 bases had no gene match. The germline CDR1 and CDR2 sequences are LNHDA and SQIVND (reference sequence). This CDR3 has 19 residues. The CDR3 sequence: CASSMAPSSGGARTGELFF. As DNA, the CDR3 is TGTGCCAGTAGTATGGCCCCTTCTAGCGGGGGGGCGAGAACCGGGGAGCTGTTTTTT.

This clone was observed a handful of times. The chain has TRBV5-6 and TRBJ1-1, with D perhaps TRBD1 (5 bases). CDR1 SGHDT and CDR2 YYEEEE come from the germline V gene. V was trimmed by 4 bases and J by 0 bases, leaving 13 bases between them. The CDR3 is 15 amino acids. CDR3 sequence reads: CASSMETEMNTEAFF. CDR3 nucleotides: TGTGCCAGCAGCATGGAGACAGAGATGAACACTGAAGCTTTCTTT.

The chain combines TRBV19 with TRBJ1-5; D remains ambiguous. Between the trimmed V and J ends, which lost 11 bases and 15 bases, there was a span of 17 bases. This CDR3 spans 10 amino acids. CDR1 and CDR2 (germline): LNHDA, SQIVND (reference sequence). The CDR3 reads CALDPRGGHF. As DNA, the CDR3 is TGTGCCTTAGACCCCCGCGGAGGGCATTTT.

The chain has TRBV4-1 and TRBJ1-6; D is undetermined. The CDR3 is made up of 14 amino acids. Trimming removed 5 bases from V and 10 bases from J, with 15 bases in between. Germline V gene lookup returns CDR1 MGHRA and CDR2 YSYEKL. CDR3 residues: CASSFRVEGSPLHF. CDR3 in DNA: TGCGCCAGCAGCTTCCGGGTCGAGGGATCACCCCTCCACTTT.

The chain recombines TRBV6-5 with TRBJ2-7; 10 bases match TRBD1. CDR3 length: 12 residues. CDR1 and CDR2 from the germline V gene are MNHEY and SVGAGI. V shed 4 bases and J 11 bases; nucleotides not matched to a gene: 5. DNA for the CDR3: TGTGCCAGCAGTTTCGGACAGGGGGTAAAGTACTTC. Protein product: CASSFGQGVKYF.

Comment on this clone: Other DNA sequences in the sample encode the same CDR3. The chain links TRBV6-1 to TRBJ1-2; 8 positions agree with TRBD1. The CDR3 consists of 13 residues. V was pared by 6 bases and J by 3 bases, with 3 bases of the junction left unmatched. Germline V gene data show CDR1 as MNHNS and CDR2 as SASEGT. The CDR3 sequence is CASRTTGDYGYTF. CDR3 bases: TGTGCCAGCAGAACGACAGGGGACTATGGCTACACCTTC.

For the CDR3, the DNA is TGTGCCAGCAGCGCCCGAGGGTCTCCTGGGGCCAACGTCCTGACTTTC. Amino acid sequence: CASSARGSPGANVLTF. The chain is built from TRBV7-9 and TRBJ2-6; tentative D call: TRBD2 (5 bases). This CDR3 region has 16 residues. V lost 5 bases and J lost 2, with 13 bases in between. CDR1 is SEHNR, CDR2 FQNEAQ, per germline (reference sequence).

The chain combines TRBV9 with TRBJ2-7; 9 positions match TRBD1. V gave up 4 bases and J gave up 0 bases; unmatched junction bases: 8. CDR1 SGDLS and CDR2 YYNGEE come from the germline V gene. This CDR3 contains 16 residues. CDR3 in DNA: TGTGCCAGCAGCAAAACCTCGACAGGGGGCTCCTACGAGCAGTACTTC. It translates to CASSKTSTGGSYEQYF.

The chain combines TRBV19 with TRBJ1-5, with 7 bases matching TRBD1. CDR1 is LNHDA, CDR2 SQIVND, per germline (reference sequence). CDR3 size: 13 residues. With V trimmed by 9 bases and J by 2 bases, 4 bases remained unmatched. The CDR3 sequence: CASTDRGNQPQHF. The CDR3 DNA reads as TGTGCCAGCACCGACAGGGGCAATCAGCCCCAGCATTTT.

V is TRBV28 and J is TRBJ1-1; D is ambiguous. Per germline, CDR1 MDHEN and CDR2 SYDVKM. The germline V and J ends were trimmed by 3 bases and 4 bases, with 15 bases remaining between them. There are 15 residues in the CDR3. As DNA, the CDR3 is TGTGCCAGCAGTTTGTTCGGGATAGAGGGCACTGAAGCTTTCTTT. Its translation is CASSLFGIEGTEAFF.

This clone was seen a handful of times. This rearrangement joins TRBV6-4 to TRBJ2-1, with TRBD2 as a possible D gene (7 bases). The germline V gene encodes CDR1 MRHNA and CDR2 SNTAGT. This CDR3 is 15 amino acids long. V was clipped by 5 bases and J by 9 bases, with 20 bases between them. CDR3 residues: CASSYYGGAGVEQFF. The CDR3 nucleotides are TGTGCCAGCAGTTACTACGGGGGCGCGGGGGTTGAGCAGTTCTTC.